Listed below are T cell receptor beta chains from one sample, sequenced in a study of shared clonotypes between healthy human individuals. TCRdb's table, derived via immunoSEQ multiplex PCR, lists solely in-frame clones and lacks some. This sample yields roughly 2 million clones, of which 85% to 95% are seen a single time; 0.13% belongs to the top ten. The sample was naive CD4+ T cells sorted from blood. The receptors were sampled from a man aged 18 to 35 in good health. Each CDR3 is given with its conserved first and last residue. The D gene is left open where the match is weak. Clone size appears in some rows only: once, few, many, or a class for an expanded clone.

TGTGCCAGCAGGGTTACTAGCGGGGGTTCCTACGAGCAGTACTTC	CASRVTSGGSYEQYF	TRBD2	once	TRBJ2-7	TRBV6-1
TGTGCCAGCAGCTCCGAGACAGGGGTTAGTTCACCCCTCCACTTT	CASSSETGVSSPLHF	TRBD1	.	TRBJ1-6	TRBV5-5
TGTGCCAGCAGCACACGACTAGCGGGGGCCTACGAGCAGTACTTC	CASSTRLAGAYEQYF	TRBD2	.	TRBJ2-7	TRBV7-2
TGTGCCAGCAGCTTAAGTGTCAGGGAGGGCGAGCAGTACTTC	CASSLSVREGEQYF	TRBD2	.	TRBJ2-7	TRBV7-9
TGCGCCAGCAGCTTGGGGGGCCTTTCTCATTCACCCCTCCACTTT	CASSLGGLSHSPLHF	.	.	TRBJ1-6	TRBV5-1
TGTGCCAGCAGTTTACGCTCGAGCTCCTACGAGCAGTACTTC	CASSLRSSSYEQYF	.	.	TRBJ2-7	TRBV27
TGTGCCAGTAGTATTCAGGGGGCGGGCGAGCAGTACTTC	CASSIQGAGEQYF	TRBD1	.	TRBJ2-7	TRBV19
TGCGCCAGCAGCTTGGGACTAGCGGGGGGCCGGGCAGATACGCAGTATTTT	CASSLGLAGGRADTQYF	TRBD2	.	TRBJ2-3	TRBV5-1
TGTGCCAGCAGCCCCGATGCAGGGCTTATTCTACGAGTGAGTTTTTATTTC	CASSPDAGLILRVSFYF	.	few	TRBJ2-7	TRBV2
TGTGCCAGCAGCCACGGACAGGGGGACACTGAAGCTTTCTTT	CASSHGQGDTEAFF	TRBD1	.	TRBJ1-1	TRBV7-9
TGTGCCAGCAGGTTACGTCGGGGGGCCTACGAGCAGTACTTC	CASRLRRGAYEQYF	TRBD2	.	TRBJ2-7	TRBV7-2
TGTGCCAGCAGCTTGTATGGGACTAGCGGAGTTAACGAGCAGTACTTC	CASSLYGTSGVNEQYF	TRBD2	.	TRBJ2-7	TRBV5-4
TGTGCCAGCAGTTACTCGAACGGAGTTAGTACAGATACGCAGTATTTT	CASSYSNGVSTDTQYF	.	.	TRBJ2-3	TRBV6-5
TGTGCCAGCAGCTTAGGGCCAGGGGTGGCGGAGACCCAGTACTTC	CASSLGPGVAETQYF	.	.	TRBJ2-5	TRBV7-2
TGTGCTAGTGGTTGGAGGGGCCGGGAGACCCAGTACTTC	CASGWRGRETQYF	.	.	TRBJ2-5	TRBV12-5
TGTGCCAGCAGTCGTGATAACGAGCAGTACTTC	CASSRDNEQYF	.	.	TRBJ2-7	TRBV6-5
TGTGCCAGCAGTCAAATAGCGGGAGGTTCCTACGAGCAGTACTTC	CASSQIAGGSYEQYF	TRBD2	.	TRBJ2-7	TRBV2
TGTGCCAGCAGATCTGTGGGGGGAGACACTGAAGCTTTCTTT	CASRSVGGDTEAFF	.	.	TRBJ1-1	TRBV6-1
TGTGCCAGCAGCCCCGGACAGAGTCCTTACTATGGCTACACCTTC	CASSPGQSPYYGYTF	.	.	TRBJ1-2	TRBV5-4
TGTGCCAGCAGCTTAGAGTTCGGGACCTACGAGCAGTACTTC	CASSLEFGTYEQYF	.	.	TRBJ2-7	TRBV11-2
TGTGCCAGCAGGAAAGGGGGCTTCTACGAGCAGTACTTC	CASRKGGFYEQYF	TRBD1	.	TRBJ2-7	TRBV28
TGTGCCGGCTCGGACCACCTTTTTCGTGACAGGAACTCCTACGAGCAGTACTTC	CAGSDHLFRDRNSYEQYF	.	.	TRBJ2-7	TRBV2
TGTGCCAGCAGCTTTTTATTTACAGATACGCAGTATTTT	CASSFLFTDTQYF	.	.	TRBJ2-3	TRBV5-8
TGCGCCAGCAGCCCGAACAGGGTTAACTATGGCTACACCTTC	CASSPNRVNYGYTF	.	.	TRBJ1-2	TRBV5-1
TGTGCCTGGACGGGACTAGCGGGGGTCCGGGGGCAGTACTTC	CAWTGLAGVRGQYF	TRBD2	.	TRBJ2-7	TRBV30
TGTGCCAGCAGCTTAGTGCGGGGGGAGACCCAGTACTTC	CASSLVRGETQYF	TRBD2	.	TRBJ2-5	TRBV7-2
TGTGCCAGCAGCTTAAGGGCGGGCGGAACTAACTATGGCTACACCTTC	CASSLRAGGTNYGYTF	.	.	TRBJ1-2	TRBV7-2
TGTGCCTGGAGTGAAGAGCTTGAAGCTTTCTTT	CAWSEELEAFF	.	once	TRBJ1-1	TRBV30
TGTGCCAGCAGGGAAGACAGCCTTTACGAGCAGTACTTC	CASREDSLYEQYF	.	.	TRBJ2-7	TRBV2
TGCGCCAGCAGCTTGGGGGGACTAGCGGTTTCCTACGAGCAGTACTTC	CASSLGGLAVSYEQYF	TRBD2	.	TRBJ2-7	TRBV5-1
TGTGCCAGCACCCGAACAGGCGAGGTCTACGAGCAGTACTTC	CASTRTGEVYEQYF	.	.	TRBJ2-7	TRBV9
TGCAGCGCTCGAATGGGATTCTTAAACACTGAAGCTTTCTTT	CSARMGFLNTEAFF	.	.	TRBJ1-1	TRBV29-1
TGTGCCAGCAGCGTAGGTTTAGCCAAAAACATTCAGTACTTC	CASSVGLAKNIQYF	.	once	TRBJ2-4	TRBV9
TGCGCCAGCAGCCCCGGGCAGGGGGTCACAGATACGCAGTATTTT	CASSPGQGVTDTQYF	TRBD1	.	TRBJ2-3	TRBV5-1
TGTGCCAGCTCACCGGTCAGGTCACAAGAGACCCAGTACTTC	CASSPVRSQETQYF	.	.	TRBJ2-5	TRBV18
TGTGCCGGGGGTCGGGGGGCTAAAGAGACCCAGTACTTC	CAGGRGAKETQYF	.	.	TRBJ2-5	TRBV30
TGTGCCAGCAGTTACGCGACAGGGGGGGGCTATGGCTACACCTTC	CASSYATGGGYGYTF	TRBD1	.	TRBJ1-2	TRBV25-1
TGCGCCAGCAGCCTCAATGGCCTTGGAACCGGGGAGCTGTTTTTT	CASSLNGLGTGELFF	.	.	TRBJ2-2	TRBV5-1
TGTGCCAGCAGCGTAGCCCGGGACGGAGATGGCTACACCTTC	CASSVARDGDGYTF	.	once	TRBJ1-2	TRBV9
TGTGCCAGTAGTCTAGGGGGCAGCCTCTCCTACGAGCAGTACTTC	CASSLGGSLSYEQYF	TRBD1	.	TRBJ2-7	TRBV19
TGCAGCGTCGGTATCCGGGACAGGGGAAAGACCCAGTACTTC	CSVGIRDRGKTQYF	TRBD1	.	TRBJ2-5	TRBV29-1
TGTGCCAGCAGCCGGCGGGGCAGGGGAGGTGGAAAACTGTTTTTT	CASSRRGRGGGKLFF	.	.	TRBJ1-4	TRBV5-8
TGTGCCAGCGCTGGCTCAGGGAGGTTCACCGGGGAGCTGTTTTTT	CASAGSGRFTGELFF	.	.	TRBJ2-2	TRBV25-1
TGCGCCAGCAGCCAAGGTATGGCTAGCGGGAGCACAGATACGCAGTATTTT	CASSQGMASGSTDTQYF	TRBD2	.	TRBJ2-3	TRBV4-3